One sample yielded the 15 T cell receptor beta chains listed below, sequenced in a study of Tregs in tolerant kidney transplant recipients. Here immunoSEQ multiplex PCR was the method, and the copy in TCRdb shows in-frame clones only, minus some. The table includes approximately 60,000 clones, 95% to 98% detected once. This specimen was Tregs from blood, taken before the transplant. These receptors came from a human donor who received a combined kidney and bone marrow transplant.

The chain carries TRBV19 and TRBJ1-2, with D unclear. The V end was cut by 3 bases, the J end by 4 bases, with 12 bases between. Germline assignment: CDR1 LNHDA and CDR2 SQIVND (reference sequence). The CDR3 has 14 amino acids. Here the CDR3 DNA reads TGTGCCAGTAGTATGATTGCGGTTTCCTATGGCTACACCTTC. Its translation is CASSMIAVSYGYTF.

The chain joins TRBV28 to TRBJ2-2; the match to TRBD2 covers 9 bases. The CDR3 sequence is 15 residues long. J was trimmed by 3 bases and V by 7 bases; bases with no gene match: 6. Germline V gene sequence: CDR1 MDHEN, CDR2 SYDVKM. In DNA, the CDR3 is TGTGCCAGCACCCTAGCGGGACAGTACACCGGGGAGCTGTTTTTT. Translated, it gives CASTLAGQYTGELFF.

The V call is TRBV19, the J call TRBJ2-7; D unclear. This CDR3 is built from 14 residues. The germline V and J ends were trimmed by 6 bases and 0 bases, with 12 bases remaining between them. The germline CDR1 and CDR2 sequences are LNHDA and SQIVND (reference sequence). Here the CDR3 DNA reads TGTGCCAGTAGATCAGGCCCAAGCTCCTACGAGCAGTACTTC. Translated: CASRSGPSSYEQYF.

The rearrangement uses TRBV5-1 and TRBJ2-5; D possibly corresponds to TRBD2 (5 bases). The CDR3 is 14 amino acids. The V and J ends lost 0 bases and 5 bases respectively, with 11 bases between them. Germline-derived CDR1 and CDR2 are SGHRS and YFSETQ. DNA of the CDR3: TGCGCCAGCAGCTTGGGGATTGAGGGTGAGACCCAGTACTTC. Amino acid sequence: CASSLGIEGETQYF.

The chain uses TRBV29-1 and TRBJ2-3; TRBD2 matches 7 bases. The V and J ends lost 3 bases and 0 bases, in that order; junction bases with no gene match: 3. The CDR3 totals 14 residues. In germline, CDR1 is SQVTM, CDR2 ANQGSEA. CDR3 DNA: TGCAGCGTTGAGCGGGGAGGGAGCACAGATACGCAGTATTTT. Residues: CSVERGGSTDTQYF.

The chain is built from TRBV7-3 and TRBJ2-7; a weak D match, TRBD2 (6 bases). V gave up 4 bases and J gave up 12 bases, with 22 bases separating them. The CDR3 totals 14 residues. Germline CDR1 is SGHTA and CDR2 is FQGTGA. CDR3 sequence reads: CASSSGRGSGEVYF. The DNA for the CDR3 is TGTGCCAGCAGCTCCGGCCGGGGTAGCGGCGAGGTGTACTTC.

The V and J genes are TRBV19 and TRBJ2-7, with TRBD1 matching 9 bases. The CDR3 length is 15 residues. From germline, CDR1 is LNHDA and CDR2 SQIVND (reference sequence). Losses at the gene ends were 3 bases for V and 3 bases for J; bases not matched to a gene: 6. CDR3 sequence reads: CASSMGGQGYYEQYF. The CDR3 DNA is TGTGCCAGTAGTATGGGAGGACAGGGGTACTACGAGCAGTACTTC.

This chain connects TRBV18 to TRBJ1-1; no definite D call. Trimming cost V 6 bases and J 8 bases, with 7 bases left between them. The CDR3 extends over 10 amino acids. From germline, CDR1 is KGHSH and CDR2 LQKENI. CDR3 protein: CASSFSEAFF. In DNA form, the CDR3 reads TGTGCCAGCTCCTTCTCGGAAGCTTTCTTT.

The rearrangement links TRBV5-1 to TRBJ1-4; possibly TRBD1 for D (5 bases). Germline V gene data show CDR1 as SGHRS and CDR2 as YFSETQ. Trimming removed 4 bases from V and 11 bases from J, with 24 bases in between. The CDR3 is 16 residues long. The CDR3 spells CASSPGHGYEEGKLFF. The DNA for the CDR3 is TGCGCCAGCAGCCCTGGACATGGATACGAAGAAGGGAAACTGTTTTTT.

V usage is TRBV6-5 and J usage is TRBJ1-2; 7 bases are shared with TRBD1. The CDR3 is 13 amino acids. Trimming took 4 bases from V and 5 from J; bases not matched to a gene: 4. CDR1 MNHEY and CDR2 SVGAGI come from the germline V gene. The CDR3 coding sequence is TGTGCCAGCAGTTCGACAGGGAGGTATGGCTACACCTTC. This translates into CASSSTGRYGYTF.

Concerning this clone itself: The junction departs from the called germline gene at one end, perhaps through a read error. The CDR3 sequence: CASSVGAGGTDTQYF. CDR3 bases: TGTGCCAGCAGCGTAGGAGCGGGAGGTACAGATACGCAGTATTTT. The chain couples TRBV13 to TRBJ2-3, with 9 bases fitting TRBD2. The length of the CDR3 is 15 residues. Germline V gene data show CDR1 as PRHDT and CDR2 as FYEKMQ (reference sequence).

The chain combines TRBV6-5 with TRBJ1-2; D remains ambiguous. The CDR3 runs to 14 residues. Per the germline V gene, CDR1 is MNHEY and CDR2 is SVGAGI. The V gene lost 0 bases and the J gene lost 0 bases, with 5 bases spanning the gap. CDR3 protein: CASSYSLANYGYTF. DNA for the CDR3: TGTGCCAGCAGTTACTCGCTAGCTAACTATGGCTACACCTTC.

The chain combines TRBV14 with TRBJ2-1, with D possibly being TRBD1 (5 bases). Germline V gene data show CDR1 as SGHDN and CDR2 as FVKESK. The ends were cut back, 3 bases at V and 3 bases at J, with 12 bases in the middle. The length of the CDR3 is 15 residues. The CDR3 sequence is CASSQTKTVYNEQFF. The CDR3 nucleotides are TGTGCCAGCAGCCAGACCAAGACAGTCTACAATGAGCAGTTCTTC.

The rearrangement joins TRBV6-1 to TRBJ2-3, with D perhaps TRBD1 (5 bases). CDR3 length equals 12 residues. Trimming took off 6 bases at V and 6 bases at J, with 10 bases between the two ends. Looked up from germline, CDR1 is MNHNS and CDR2 is SASEGT. The CDR3 is CASSAYRDTQYF. For the CDR3, the DNA is TGTGCCAGCAGCGCTTACAGGGATACGCAGTATTTT.

V is TRBV19 and J is TRBJ2-2, with TRBD1 as a possible D gene (6 bases). The CDR3 totals 12 residues. V was shortened by 7 bases and J by 6 bases, with 9 bases between the two germline ends. From germline, CDR1 is LNHDA and CDR2 SQIVND (reference sequence). The DNA of the CDR3 is TGTGCCAGTAACAGGGTGGCCGGGGAGCTGTTTTTT. It encodes CASNRVAGELFF.